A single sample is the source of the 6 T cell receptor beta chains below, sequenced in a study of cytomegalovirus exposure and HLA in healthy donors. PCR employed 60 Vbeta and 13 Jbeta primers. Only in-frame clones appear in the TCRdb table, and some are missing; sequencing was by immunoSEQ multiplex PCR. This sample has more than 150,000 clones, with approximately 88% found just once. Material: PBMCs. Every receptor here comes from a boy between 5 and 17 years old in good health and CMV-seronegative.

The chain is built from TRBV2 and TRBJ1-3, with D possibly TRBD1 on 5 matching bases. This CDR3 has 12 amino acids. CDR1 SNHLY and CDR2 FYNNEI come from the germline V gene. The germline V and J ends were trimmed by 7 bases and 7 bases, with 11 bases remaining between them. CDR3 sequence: CASKPGWNTIYF. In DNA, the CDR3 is TGTGCCAGCAAACCAGGGTGGAACACCATATATTTT.

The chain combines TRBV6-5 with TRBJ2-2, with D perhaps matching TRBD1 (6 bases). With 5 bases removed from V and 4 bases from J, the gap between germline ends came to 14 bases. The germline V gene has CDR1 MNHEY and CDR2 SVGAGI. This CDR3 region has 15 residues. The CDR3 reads CASSLLQGPTGELFF. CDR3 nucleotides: TGTGCCAGCAGTCTCCTACAGGGACCCACCGGGGAGCTGTTTTTT.

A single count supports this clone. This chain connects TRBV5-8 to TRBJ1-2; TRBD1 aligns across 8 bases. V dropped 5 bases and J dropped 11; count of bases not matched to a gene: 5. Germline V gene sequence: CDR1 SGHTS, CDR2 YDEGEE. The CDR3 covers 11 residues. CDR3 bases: TGTGCCAGCAGACAGGGGGTACTTTACACCTTC. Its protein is CASRQGVLYTF.

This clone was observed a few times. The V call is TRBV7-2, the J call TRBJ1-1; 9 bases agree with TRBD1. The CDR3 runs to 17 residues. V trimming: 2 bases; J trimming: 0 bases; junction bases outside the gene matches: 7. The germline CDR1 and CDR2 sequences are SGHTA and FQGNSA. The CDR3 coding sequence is TGTGCCAGCAGCTTACTCGGACAGGGGAAGATGAACACTGAAGCTTTCTTT. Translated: CASSLLGQGKMNTEAFF.

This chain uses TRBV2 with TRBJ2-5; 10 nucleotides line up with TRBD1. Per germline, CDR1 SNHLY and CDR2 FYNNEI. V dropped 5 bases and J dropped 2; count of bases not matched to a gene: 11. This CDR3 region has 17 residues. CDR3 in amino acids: CASSKDRGRIIQETQYF. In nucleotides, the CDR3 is TGTGCCAGCAGTAAGGACAGGGGGAGGATAATTCAAGAGACCCAGTACTTC.

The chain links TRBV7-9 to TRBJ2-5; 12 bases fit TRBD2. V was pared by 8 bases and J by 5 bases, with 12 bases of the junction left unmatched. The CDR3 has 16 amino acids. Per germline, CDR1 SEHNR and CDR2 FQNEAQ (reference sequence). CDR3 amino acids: CASQPGLAGRGETQYF. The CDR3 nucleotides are TGTGCCAGCCAGCCGGGACTAGCGGGCCGAGGGGAGACCCAGTACTTC. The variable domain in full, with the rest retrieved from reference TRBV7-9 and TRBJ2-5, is DTGVSQNPRHKITKRGQNVTFRCDPISEHNRLYWYRQTLGQGPEFLTYFQNEAQLEKSRLLSDRFSAERPKGSFSTLEIQRTEQGDSAMYLCASQPGLAGRGETQYFGPGTRLLVL.